These 16 T cell receptor beta chains were all obtained from the same sample, sequenced in a study of T-cell memory formation after mild COVID-19. TCRdb passed the 5' RACE reads through MiXCR, listing each CDR3 protein once. The sample contains approximately 270,000 distinct CDR3 sequences, under 20% of which appear only once. Source material: PBMCs or a T cell subset sorted from them (not recorded which). Source of these receptors: a young man who had mild COVID-19 (a few samples of this study predate the infection). Cell type and time point are not known.

V gene TRBV5-6 combines with J gene TRBJ1-2; tentative D call: TRBD1 (6 bases). Trimming took off 3 bases at V and 6 bases at J, with 18 bases between the two ends. The germline V gene encodes CDR1 SGHDT and CDR2 YYEEEE. This CDR3 is 15 amino acids long. This CDR3 is CASSSPHAGVNGYTF. CDR3 in DNA: TGTGCCAGCAGCTCCCCACACGCAGGGGTGAATGGCTACACCTTC.

Only a few counts were recorded for this clonotype. V usage is TRBV30 and J usage is TRBJ2-3; D is unresolved. Germline CDR1 GTSNPN, CDR2 SVGIG (reference sequence). The CDR3 length is 11 residues. V shed 0 bases and J shed 6 bases, with 4 bases lying between them. In DNA form, the CDR3 reads TGTGCCTGGAGTGTACGGGATACGCAGTATTTT. The encoded protein is CAWSVRDTQYF.

This clonotype has more than one count but fewer than ten. V usage is TRBV7-9 and J usage is TRBJ2-3, with D maybe TRBD1 (6 bases). The germline CDR1 and CDR2 sequences are SEHNR and FQNEAQ (reference sequence). Between the trimmed V and J ends, which lost 5 bases and 2 bases, there was a span of 14 bases. The CDR3 has 15 residues. The CDR3 coding sequence is TGTGCCAGCAGCCCACAGGGTTGGCCCACAGATACGCAGTATTTT. Translated: CASSPQGWPTDTQYF.

About this clonotype itself: A read error may account for a junction end that differs from germline. The genes are TRBV7-7 and TRBJ1-2; perhaps TRBD1 as D (5 bases). The CDR3 has 17 amino acids. CDR1 is SSHAT, CDR2 FNYEAQ, per germline (reference sequence). Here the CDR3 DNA reads TGTGCTAGCAGCTTAGATCCAGGGTACGGACGTAACTATGGCTACACCTTC. The encoded protein is CASSLDPGYGRNYGYTF.

This clonotype turned up a few times. V and J are TRBV4-3 and TRBJ1-4, with 7 positions matching TRBD1. The ends lost 1 base at V and 7 bases at J; junction bases unmatched: 12. The CDR3 has 17 residues. Germline V CDR1 and CDR2: LGHNA, YSLEER. CDR3 protein: CASSQGDSVLTSEKLFF. CDR3 coding DNA: TGCGCCAGCAGCCAAGGGGACAGTGTACTCACGAGTGAAAAACTGTTTTTT.

The table lists this clonotype with many counts. The V gene is TRBV7-2, the J gene TRBJ1-1; D ambiguous. The CDR3 sequence is 16 residues long. V was trimmed by 1 base and J by 4 bases, leaving 16 bases between them. CDR1 is SGHTA and CDR2 is FQGNSA in the germline V gene. The CDR3 reads CASSLEGLGVRTEAFF. DNA for the CDR3: TGTGCCAGCAGCTTAGAGGGCTTAGGCGTCCGCACTGAAGCTTTCTTT.

This clonotype was detected a few times. V is TRBV24-1 and J is TRBJ2-3; 10 nucleotides match TRBD2. CDR3 length: 17 residues. The ends lost 4 bases at V and 2 bases at J; junction bases unmatched: 8. Per germline, CDR1 KGHDR and CDR2 SFDVKD. CDR3 nucleotides: TGTGCCACCAGTGAAGGTAGCGGGGGGCGATACACAGATACGCAGTATTTT. Its protein is CATSEGSGGRYTDTQYF.

V usage is TRBV12-3 or TRBV12-4 and J usage is TRBJ2-1; 13 nucleotides align to TRBD2. The CDR3 has 16 amino acids. V dropped 4 bases and J dropped 8; count of bases not matched to a gene: 8. CDR3 sequence (DNA): TGTGCCAGCAGTTCCATGGGACTAGCGGGGAAGGATGAGCAGTTCTTC. This encodes CASSSMGLAGKDEQFF.

A few counts support this clonotype. The V gene is TRBV20-1, the J gene TRBJ1-1; perhaps TRBD1 as D (5 bases). The CDR3 spans 15 residues. Germline V CDR1 and CDR2: DFQATT, SNEGSKA (reference sequence). The germline V and J ends were trimmed by 5 bases and 1 base, with 17 bases remaining between them. This chain's CDR3 is CSAESPQERNTEAFF. In DNA form, the CDR3 reads TGCAGTGCTGAATCGCCACAGGAGCGGAACACTGAAGCTTTCTTT.

The V gene is TRBV11-2, the J gene TRBJ2-4, with 9 bases identical to TRBD1. The V and J ends lost 1 base and 3 bases, in that order; junction bases with no gene match: 7. This CDR3 contains 17 residues. Looked up from germline, CDR1 is SGHAT and CDR2 is FQNNGV. CDR3 coding DNA: TGTGCCAGCAGCTTAGTTCGGACAGGGGTTGACAAAAACATTCAGTACTTC. Its protein is CASSLVRTGVDKNIQYF.

V gene TRBV10-2 combines with J gene TRBJ2-1, with 7 bases lining up with TRBD2. Trimming removed 8 bases from V and 8 bases from J; junction bases left unmatched: 15. CDR1 and CDR2 from the germline V gene are WSHSY and SAAADI. The CDR3 sequence is 15 residues long. CDR3 region: CASGGGDYGIDEQFF. CDR3 DNA: TGCGCCAGCGGTGGGGGGGACTACGGGATAGATGAGCAGTTCTTC.

A few counts support this clonotype. V and J are TRBV4-2 and TRBJ2-5; the match to TRBD1 covers 7 bases. Germline assignment: CDR1 LGHNA and CDR2 YNFKEQ. This CDR3 is built from 15 residues. The trim removed 0 bases at V and 5 bases at J, leaving 6 bases unmatched. The CDR3 bases are TGTGCCAGCAGCCAAGAGGGACAGCTTCAGGAGACCCAGTACTTC. This translates into CASSQEGQLQETQYF.

This clonotype has only a few counts. The rearrangement joins TRBV20-1 to TRBJ2-2; D may be TRBD1 or TRBD2 (5 bases each). Germline CDR1 DFQATT, CDR2 SNEGSKA (reference sequence). The CDR3 is made up of 15 amino acids. Trimming shortened V by 0 bases and J by 6 bases, and 14 bases separated the two germline ends. The CDR3 nucleotides are TGCAGTGCTAGAGATCTTGGGGGACCATCCGGGGAGCTGTTTTTT. Translation gives CSARDLGGPSGELFF.

This clonotype was detected many times. This chain links TRBV3-1 with TRBJ2-5; the D is unclear. Germline-derived CDR1 and CDR2 are LGHDT and YNNKEL (reference sequence). The CDR3 contains 13 residues. Deletions cut 4 bases from V and 0 bases from J, with 6 bases between. The CDR3 loop reads CASSRSDQETQYF. In nucleotides, the CDR3 is TGTGCCAGCAGCCGGTCCGACCAAGAGACCCAGTACTTC.

This clonotype was seen more than once but under ten times. This chain uses TRBV7-9 with TRBJ2-1, with a possible D match to TRBD1 (6 bases). Per germline, CDR1 SEHNR and CDR2 FQNEAQ (reference sequence). The CDR3 sequence is 14 residues long. The V and J ends lost 1 base and 4 bases respectively, with 8 bases between them. The CDR3 DNA is TGTGCCAGCAGCTTAGAGGGGGAATACAATGAGCAGTTCTTC. The encoded protein is CASSLEGEYNEQFF.

This clonotype occurred a few times. The CDR3 loop is CASSSRGGDYEQYF. The CDR3 DNA is TGCGCCAGCAGCTCTCGTGGAGGGGATTACGAGCAGTACTTC. The gene calls are TRBV5-1 and TRBJ2-7; a possible D gene is TRBD2 (6 bases). Per germline, CDR1 SGHRS and CDR2 YFSETQ. The CDR3 has 14 amino acids. V was clipped by 3 bases and J by 4 bases, with 14 bases between them.